This entry lists 27 T cell receptor beta chains sequenced from one sample in a study of CD4 and CD8 cells across lung adenocarcinoma regions. In TCRdb, the PCR reads were re-called with MiXCR into one record per CDR3 protein. The table lists about 19,000 distinct CDR3 sequences, 46% of them singletons. The sequencing sample was made of CD4+ T cells from the margin of a lung tumor. The receptors here all came from a male donor with lung adenocarcinoma. The CD4 and CD8 labels of this study may be unreliable.

J is TRBJ2-5 and V is TRBV6-2 or TRBV6-3; a weak D match, TRBD2 (5 bases). Trimming cost V 7 bases and J 4 bases, with 16 bases left between them. The length of the CDR3 is 14 residues. CDR1 and CDR2 from the germline V gene are MNHEY and SVGEGT. The CDR3 loop reads CASTTRLGGETQYF. For the CDR3, the DNA is TGTGCCAGCACAACTAGGCTAGGCGGAGAGACCCAGTACTTC.

This clonotype was recorded many times. The V call is TRBV27, the J call TRBJ2-1, with a weak D call TRBD1 (6 bases). V lost 10 bases, J lost 4 bases, and 17 bases lay in between. The germline gives CDR1 MNHEY, CDR2 SMNVEV (reference sequence). CDR3 length equals 14 residues. The chain's CDR3 is CATKGHSLYNEQFF. In DNA, the CDR3 is TGTGCCACCAAGGGACATTCACTTTACAATGAGCAGTTCTTC.

The chain has TRBV4-1 and TRBJ1-1, with TRBD1 as a possible D gene (5 bases). Germline V CDR1 and CDR2: MGHRA, YSYEKL. The germline V and J ends were trimmed by 0 bases and 4 bases, with 18 bases remaining between them. The CDR3 is made up of 17 amino acids. CDR3 in DNA: TGCGCCAGCAGCCAAGATACGGGAGGGCTCGGGGGCACTGAAGCTTTCTTT. Its protein product is CASSQDTGGLGGTEAFF.

Notes on this clonotype: A much larger clone differs from this one at a single base, so this may be a read error. CDR3 sequence reads: CASRGGGGGGGGYTF. The CDR3 DNA is TGTGCCAGCAGGGGGGGGGGGGGGGGGGGGGGGGGCTACACCTTC. The chain couples TRBV6-1 to TRBJ1-2; tentative D call: TRBD1 (5 bases). The CDR3 spans 15 residues. Trimming removed 6 bases from V and 8 bases from J, with 22 bases in between. Germline assignment: CDR1 MNHNS and CDR2 SASEGT.

This chain joins TRBV11-3 and TRBJ2-3, with D unclear. Per germline, CDR1 SGHNT and CDR2 YENEEA. V was shortened by 1 base and J by 6 bases, with 8 bases between the two germline ends. CDR3 length equals 13 residues. The CDR3 spells CASSLAPWDTQYF. The CDR3 nucleotides read TGTGCCAGCAGCTTAGCCCCGTGGGATACGCAGTATTTT.

The V and J genes are TRBV11-3 and TRBJ2-1; 10 nucleotides match TRBD1. Gene TRBJ2-7 matches the end of the DNA better, so the J call may be wrong. Germline CDR1 SGHNT, CDR2 YENEEA. This CDR3 contains 14 residues. The DNA for the CDR3 is TGTGCCAGCAGCCCCGGGACAGGGGTGGGAGAGCAGTACTTC. Translated: CASSPGTGVGEQYF.

The V call is TRBV27, the J call TRBJ2-1, with D tentatively TRBD2 (5 bases). Between the trimmed V and J ends, which lost 6 bases and 9 bases, there was a span of 33 bases. Germline assignment: CDR1 MNHEY and CDR2 SMNVEV (reference sequence). The CDR3 spans 19 residues. CDR3 region: CASSRGRRGIPPILLEQFF. CDR3 in DNA: TGTGCCAGCAGCCGAGGTCGCCGGGGAATTCCACCGATCCTACTTGAGCAGTTCTTC.

This clonotype is medium-sized (0.01 to 0.1%) within its sample. The CDR3 DNA reads TGTGCCATCAGTGACCGGACAGAAGGAGATACGCAGTATTTT. It specifies CAISDRTEGDTQYF. The J gene is TRBJ2-3, the V gene TRBV10-3; maybe TRBD1 (6 bases). The CDR3 loop spans 14 amino acids. In germline, CDR1 is ENHRY, CDR2 SYGVKD. Trimming left V 3 bases short and J 5 bases short, with 12 bases between.

This clonotype is labeled medium-sized. The chain carries TRBV10-1 and TRBJ2-2; 8 bases align to TRBD2. Germline assignment: CDR1 WNHNN and CDR2 SYGVQD (reference sequence). J was trimmed by 2 bases and V by 0 bases; bases with no gene match: 8. This CDR3 has 18 amino acids. The CDR3 region is CASSESWSGSPNTGELFF. The CDR3 DNA sequence: TGCGCCAGCAGTGAGTCATGGAGCGGGAGCCCTAACACCGGGGAGCTGTTTTTT.

This clonotype was seen ten or more times. V usage is TRBV6-5 and J usage is TRBJ2-7, with 8 bases matching TRBD1. This CDR3 is 14 amino acids long. From germline, CDR1 is MNHEY and CDR2 SVGAGI. V lost 4 bases, J lost 2 bases, and 4 bases stayed unmatched. As DNA, the CDR3 is TGTGCCAGCAGTTCGCAGGGGGCGACCTACGAGCAGTACTTC. Protein sequence: CASSSQGATYEQYF.

The genes are TRBV6-1 and TRBJ2-1; D is tentatively TRBD1 or TRBD2 (5 bases each). The DNA end favors TRBJ2-7, so the J call may be wrong. Germline CDR1 reads MNHNS; CDR2 reads SASEGT. This CDR3 is 15 amino acids long. This CDR3 reads CASSEAGGPRDEQYF. The CDR3 DNA follows: TGTGCCAGCAGTGAAGCAGGAGGCCCCAGGGACGAGCAGTACTTC.

This clonotype turned up a few times. The chain uses TRBV10-3 and TRBJ2-1; TRBD1 agrees at 10 bases. Germline CDR1 ENHRY, CDR2 SYGVKD. Losses at the gene ends were 10 bases for V and 5 bases for J; bases not matched to a gene: 5. The CDR3 is 13 amino acids. CDR3 region: CATRQGANNEQFF. The CDR3, as DNA: TGTGCCACCCGACAGGGGGCCAACAATGAGCAGTTCTTC.

This clonotype was counted many times. The genes are TRBV10-2 and TRBJ2-1; TRBD2 agrees at 10 bases. J gave up 5 bases and V 4 bases, and 8 bases lay outside the gene matches. The CDR3 sequence is 16 residues long. Per the germline V gene, CDR1 is WSHSY and CDR2 is SAAADI. The CDR3 DNA follows: TGCGCCAGCAGTGGGGGTAGGACTAGCGGCAACAATGAGCAGTTCTTC. Protein: CASSGGRTSGNNEQFF.

This sequence joins TRBV6-1 and TRBJ2-1, with 8 bases lining up with TRBD1. CDR1 and CDR2 (germline): MNHNS, SASEGT. With 5 bases clipped from V and 5 bases from J, the junction kept 14 bases outside the gene matches. This CDR3 is built from 17 residues. The CDR3 here is CASSQLQTGAGNNEQFF. The DNA of the CDR3 is TGTGCCAGCAGTCAACTCCAGACAGGGGCGGGGAACAATGAGCAGTTCTTC.

By share, this clonotype counts as medium-sized. CDR3 sequence (DNA): TGCGCCAGCAGTGACGAGGGATCGTCCTACGAGCAGTACTTC. It translates to CASSDEGSSYEQYF. The chain recombines TRBV10-1 with TRBJ2-5; perhaps TRBD2 as D (5 bases). The J call is doubtful: the DNA matches TRBJ2-7 better. CDR3 length: 14 amino acids. CDR1 WNHNN and CDR2 SYGVQD come from the germline V gene (reference sequence).

This clonotype was observed a handful of times. This chain joins TRBV25-1 and TRBJ2-1, with 8 bases fitting TRBD2. This CDR3 contains 17 residues. Trimming at V came to 2 bases and at J to 4 bases, leaving 10 bases not matched to a gene. Germline lookup yields CDR1 MGHDK and CDR2 SYGVNS. DNA for the CDR3: TGTGCCAGCAGTGAAGGCATTGCGGGAGGCCTTTACAATGAGCAGTTCTTC. The encoded protein is CASSEGIAGGLYNEQFF.

This clonotype has ten or more counts. The chain combines TRBV7-2 with TRBJ1-6; TRBD1 might be the D (5 bases). Germline CDR1 and CDR2: SGHTA and FQGNSA. The CDR3 loop spans 15 amino acids. Trimming left V 4 bases short and J 4 bases short, with 11 bases between. The CDR3 nucleotides read TGTGCCAGCAGCTCCGTATGGGGGTATAATTCACCCCTCCACTTT. Its protein product is CASSSVWGYNSPLHF.

This chain links TRBV6-1 with TRBJ2-7, with 8 nucleotides matching TRBD1. This CDR3 comprises 14 residues. CDR1 MNHNS and CDR2 SASEGT come from the germline V gene. J lost 4 bases, V lost 4 bases, and 6 bases had no gene match. In DNA form, the CDR3 reads TGTGCCAGCAGTGCTGCAGGGGGCACGTACGAGCAGTACTTC. This encodes CASSAAGGTYEQYF.

The rearrangement uses TRBV6-1 and TRBJ2-1, with D unclear. Trimming pared 2 bases from V and 6 bases from J, leaving 11 bases between. Germline V gene data show CDR1 as MNHNS and CDR2 as SASEGT. The CDR3 loop spans 14 amino acids. The CDR3 DNA sequence: TGTGCCAGCAGTGAAATGGGGTTTTTCAATGAGCAGTTCTTC. It translates to CASSEMGFFNEQFF.

This clonotype was seen ten or more times. This rearrangement joins TRBV6-4 to TRBJ2-1; 11 bases are a match to TRBD2. This CDR3 region has 18 residues. Germline V CDR1 and CDR2: MRHNA, SNTAGT. Unmatched junction bases numbered 13, after V lost 2 bases and J lost 7 bases. The CDR3 DNA reads TGTGCCAGCAGTGACCACGGCTTAGCGGGAGGGCCTAGGAATGAGCAGTTCTTC. Its translation is CASSDHGLAGGPRNEQFF.

This clonotype is deemed medium-sized (0.01 to 0.1%). The V call is TRBV6-5, the J call TRBJ1-2, with 9 bases matching TRBD1. Per the germline V gene, CDR1 is MNHEY and CDR2 is SVGAGI. CDR3 length equals 13 residues. The junction had 3 bases not matched to a gene; V was cut back by 6 bases and J by 4 bases. The CDR3, as DNA: TGTGCCAGCAGATCGACAGGGGGCTATGGCTACACCTTC. It translates to CASRSTGGYGYTF.

CDR3 protein: CASSFGVGGTEAFF. The CDR3 DNA sequence: TGTGCCAGCAGTTTTGGAGTGGGAGGGACTGAAGCTTTCTTT. V gene TRBV27 combines with J gene TRBJ1-1; D not certain. CDR1 is MNHEY, CDR2 SMNVEV, per germline (reference sequence). Between the trimmed V and J ends, which lost 3 bases and 5 bases, there was a span of 13 bases. There are 14 residues in the CDR3.

This clonotype is categorized as medium-sized. The chain is built from TRBV6-6 and TRBJ2-2, with D possibly being TRBD1 or TRBD2 (7 bases each). Trimming cost V 8 bases and J 6 bases, with 16 bases left between them. The CDR3 has 14 residues. Germline CDR1 reads MNHNY; CDR2 reads SVGAGI (reference sequence). CDR3 protein: CASQGGRFSGELFF. The CDR3 nucleotides are TGTGCCAGCCAGGGGGGGCGATTTTCCGGGGAGCTGTTTTTT.

Sample share makes this clonotype medium-sized. The chain combines TRBV6-1 with TRBJ1-2; a weak D match, TRBD1 (6 bases). Looked up from germline, CDR1 is MNHNS and CDR2 is SASEGT. This CDR3 region has 13 residues. Trimming removed 6 bases at V and 4 bases at J, with 12 bases between. CDR3 sequence (DNA): TGTGCCAGCAGGTCTGGACAGCTCTATGGCTACACCTTC. It is translated as CASRSGQLYGYTF.

The table lists this clonotype with many counts. The chain has TRBV4-1 and TRBJ2-1; D remains ambiguous. The DNA end is more similar to TRBJ2-5, so the J call may be wrong. Germline loops: CDR1 MGHRA, CDR2 YSYEKL. This CDR3 is built from 13 residues. This CDR3 is CASSQVGLETQYF. CDR3 in DNA: TGCGCCAGCAGCCAAGTGGGCCTCGAGACCCAGTACTTC.

This clonotype counts as medium-sized. This chain uses TRBV6-6 with TRBJ2-5, with 8 nucleotides matching TRBD1. This CDR3 comprises 15 residues. Trimming removed 3 bases from V and 11 bases from J; junction bases left unmatched: 14. The V gene's germline CDR1 is MNHNY and CDR2 SVGAGI (reference sequence). CDR3 nucleotide sequence: TGTGCCAGCAGTTATTCCGATGGACAGGGTAGTGAGCAGTACTTC. This sequence encodes CASSYSDGQGSEQYF.

The V gene is TRBV10-1, the J gene TRBJ2-3; D tentatively fits TRBD1 or TRBD2 (5 bases each). The J call is doubtful: the DNA matches TRBJ2-7 better. This CDR3 is built from 14 residues. Germline V gene lookup returns CDR1 WNHNN and CDR2 SYGVQD (reference sequence). CDR3 DNA sequence: TGCGGCGTCTCGGGGCTGTGGGCGGAAAACATGCAGTACTTC. It yields the protein CGVSGLWAENMQYF.